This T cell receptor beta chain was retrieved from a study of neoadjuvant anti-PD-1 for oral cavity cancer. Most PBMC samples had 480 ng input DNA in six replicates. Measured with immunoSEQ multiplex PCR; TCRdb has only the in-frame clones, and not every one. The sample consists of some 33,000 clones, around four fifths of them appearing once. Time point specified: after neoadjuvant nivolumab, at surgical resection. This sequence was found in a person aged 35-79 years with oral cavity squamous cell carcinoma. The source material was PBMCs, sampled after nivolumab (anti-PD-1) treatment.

The CDR3 region is CASSQGPLAGGNGNEQFF. CDR3 in DNA: TGCGCCAGCAGCCAAGGTCCACTAGCGGGGGGCAACGGCAATGAGCAGTTCTTC. The rearrangement joins TRBV4-1 to TRBJ2-1, with TRBD2 identical over 12 bases. Trimming removed 1 base from V and 6 bases from J; junction bases left unmatched: 10. Germline-derived CDR1 and CDR2 are MGHRA and YSYEKL. The CDR3 runs 18 residues.